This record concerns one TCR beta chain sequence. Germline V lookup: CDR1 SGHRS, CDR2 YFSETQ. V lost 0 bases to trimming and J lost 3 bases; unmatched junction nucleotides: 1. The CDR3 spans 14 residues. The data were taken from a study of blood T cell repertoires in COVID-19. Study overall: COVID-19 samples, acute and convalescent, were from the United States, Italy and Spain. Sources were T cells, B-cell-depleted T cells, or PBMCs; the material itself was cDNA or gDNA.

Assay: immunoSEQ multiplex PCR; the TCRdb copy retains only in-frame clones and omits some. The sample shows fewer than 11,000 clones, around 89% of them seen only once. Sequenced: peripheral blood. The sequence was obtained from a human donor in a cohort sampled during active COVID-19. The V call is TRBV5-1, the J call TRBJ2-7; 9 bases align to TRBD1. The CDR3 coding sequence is TGCGCCAGCAGCTTGGGGGACAGGGACTACGAGCAGTACTTC. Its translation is CASSLGDRDYEQYF.